Listed below are T cell receptor beta chains from one sample, sequenced in a study of blood T cell repertoires in COVID-19. Clones were read by immunoSEQ multiplex PCR, and TCRdb kept only the in-frame ones, dropping some. The sample lists 110,000 to 150,000 clones; about four fifths were seen once. Sequencing input: peripheral blood. The source of these receptors is a human donor in a cohort sampled during active COVID-19. CDR3s leave out the opening cysteine and the closing phenylalanine or tryptophan. The size field is filled for only some rows; it gives once, few, many or a size class.

V gene: TRBV5-4
clone size: -
J gene: TRBJ1-2
CDR3 protein: ASSRDRDYGYT

V gene: TRBV27
clone size: once
J gene: TRBJ1-1
CDR3 protein: ASSLKTGNTEAF

V gene: TRBV5-1
clone size: few
J gene: TRBJ1-1
CDR3 protein: ASSFRLRDRVLNTEAF

V gene: TRBV2
clone size: -
J gene: TRBJ2-3
CDR3 protein: ASRNRVTSGGARGY

V gene: TRBV6-1
clone size: -
J gene: TRBJ2-2
CDR3 protein: ASSEVLAGGELF

V gene: TRBV5-6
clone size: few
J gene: TRBJ1-5
CDR3 protein: ASSFGTGESNQPQH

V gene: TRBV29-1
clone size: -
J gene: TRBJ1-1
CDR3 protein: STFRKNTEAF

V gene: TRBV9
clone size: -
J gene: TRBJ1-3
CDR3 protein: ASSGGQSSGNTIY

V gene: TRBV6-7
clone size: once
J gene: TRBJ1-6
CDR3 protein: ASSYSEQGLNSPLH

V gene: TRBV4-3
clone size: -
J gene: TRBJ2-3
CDR3 protein: ASSQMTPGLGRTDTQY

V gene: TRBV2
clone size: -
J gene: TRBJ1-2
CDR3 protein: ASRQGEDYGYT

V gene: TRBV7-2
clone size: -
J gene: TRBJ2-5
CDR3 protein: ASSSTGGAETQY

V gene: TRBV19
clone size: -
J gene: TRBJ2-2
CDR3 protein: ASSIGGGAAGELF

V gene: TRBV4-3
clone size: -
J gene: TRBJ2-2
CDR3 protein: ASSRTGNTGELF

V gene: TRBV21-1
clone size: -
J gene: TRBJ2-1
CDR3 protein: ASFDSPYSYNEQF

V gene: TRBV12-3/TRBV12-4
clone size: -
J gene: TRBJ1-5
CDR3 protein: ASSLGENQPQH

V gene: TRBV19
clone size: -
J gene: TRBJ2-2
CDR3 protein: ASSSVAGVTGELF

V gene: TRBV19
clone size: -
J gene: TRBJ1-5
CDR3 protein: ASSIGGASNQPQH

V gene: TRBV6-5
clone size: -
J gene: TRBJ2-1
CDR3 protein: ASSLRAQGAYNEQF

V gene: TRBV5-3
clone size: once
J gene: TRBJ1-2
CDR3 protein: ARSLVGANRGYT

V gene: TRBV7-2
clone size: -
J gene: TRBJ2-7
CDR3 protein: ASSLVERGGFEQY

V gene: TRBV27
clone size: once
J gene: TRBJ1-1
CDR3 protein: ASRNTGDTEAF

V gene: TRBV13
clone size: -
J gene: TRBJ1-2
CDR3 protein: ASSLRGIGGSPKGYT

V gene: TRBV7-2
clone size: -
J gene: TRBJ2-5
CDR3 protein: ASSLGPSGGFQETQY

V gene: TRBV6-5
clone size: once
J gene: TRBJ1-6
CDR3 protein: ASSRQGYNSPLH

V gene: TRBV5-4
clone size: -
J gene: TRBJ2-7
CDR3 protein: ASSQDRLIAYEQY

V gene: TRBV11-2
clone size: -
J gene: TRBJ2-3
CDR3 protein: ASSLVSADTQY

V gene: TRBV7-2
clone size: -
J gene: TRBJ1-2
CDR3 protein: ASRDRAFYGYT

V gene: TRBV5-4
clone size: -
J gene: TRBJ1-2
CDR3 protein: ASSRTGDGYT

V gene: TRBV6-6
clone size: -
J gene: TRBJ1-1
CDR3 protein: ASSYPGTGYTEAF

V gene: TRBV27
clone size: -
J gene: TRBJ2-7
CDR3 protein: ASSLARDRGRAEQY

V gene: TRBV14
clone size: -
J gene: TRBJ2-1
CDR3 protein: ASNRDRGFGEQF

V gene: TRBV7-8
clone size: few
J gene: TRBJ2-5
CDR3 protein: ASSGDREETQY

V gene: TRBV4-3
clone size: few
J gene: TRBJ2-5
CDR3 protein: ASSQELARQETQY

V gene: TRBV6-5
clone size: -
J gene: TRBJ2-1
CDR3 protein: ATLSASGHNEQF

V gene: TRBV5-4
clone size: -
J gene: TRBJ2-3
CDR3 protein: ASSVWGGTDTQY

V gene: TRBV5-4
clone size: -
J gene: TRBJ1-1
CDR3 protein: ASSLAGVGTEAF

V gene: TRBV5-1
clone size: -
J gene: TRBJ2-5
CDR3 protein: ASSNIQGQQETQY

V gene: TRBV3-1/TRBV3-2
clone size: -
J gene: TRBJ2-5
CDR3 protein: ASSTGGQETQY

V gene: TRBV5-5
clone size: -
J gene: TRBJ1-5
CDR3 protein: ASSLDRGEPNQPQH

V gene: TRBV3-1/TRBV3-2
clone size: -
J gene: TRBJ2-2
CDR3 protein: ASSQGLAGVTGELF

V gene: TRBV6-1
clone size: -
J gene: TRBJ1-6
CDR3 protein: ASSEGASNSPLH

V gene: TRBV9
clone size: -
J gene: TRBJ1-1
CDR3 protein: ASSVAPSGDTEAF

V gene: TRBV6-5
clone size: -
J gene: TRBJ2-5
CDR3 protein: ASTGGQETQY

V gene: TRBV11-2
clone size: -
J gene: TRBJ2-2
CDR3 protein: ASSSSGTGELF

V gene: TRBV1
clone size: -
J gene: TRBJ2-5
CDR3 protein: TSSQDHGEETQY

V gene: TRBV2
clone size: -
J gene: TRBJ2-3
CDR3 protein: ASRGPRDKFSSTDTQY

V gene: TRBV12-2
clone size: -
J gene: TRBJ1-5
CDR3 protein: ASRLEAKGTCGQPQH

V gene: TRBV11-2
clone size: once
J gene: TRBJ2-7
CDR3 protein: ASSFGTSGGHSSYEQY

V gene: TRBV7-3
clone size: -
J gene: TRBJ2-3
CDR3 protein: ASSLAGGSTDTQY

V gene: TRBV25-1
clone size: -
J gene: TRBJ1-4
CDR3 protein: ASSENRAGGNEKLF

V gene: TRBV5-4
clone size: -
J gene: TRBJ2-1
CDR3 protein: ASSLGSGGAVEQF